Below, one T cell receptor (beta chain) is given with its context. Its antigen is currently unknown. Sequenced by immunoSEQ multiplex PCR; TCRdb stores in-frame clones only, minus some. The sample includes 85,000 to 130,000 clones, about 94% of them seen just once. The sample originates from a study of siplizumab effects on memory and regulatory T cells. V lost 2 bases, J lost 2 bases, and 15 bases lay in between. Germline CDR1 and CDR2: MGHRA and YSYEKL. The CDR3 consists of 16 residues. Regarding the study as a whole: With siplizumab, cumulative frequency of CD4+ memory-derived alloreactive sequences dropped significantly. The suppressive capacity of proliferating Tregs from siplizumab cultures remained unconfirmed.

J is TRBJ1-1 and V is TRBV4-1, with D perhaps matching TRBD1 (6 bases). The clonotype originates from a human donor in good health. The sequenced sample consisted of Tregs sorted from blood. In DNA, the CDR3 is TGCGCCAGCAGCCAAAAAGGTGGGACACTTAACACTGAAGCTTTCTTT. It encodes CASSQKGGTLNTEAFF.